This is a list of T cell receptor beta chains from one sample in a study of T cells after yellow fever vaccination. Using its own MiXCR run on the 5' RACE reads, TCRdb lists one record per CDR3 protein. The sample shows 300,000 to 400,000 distinct CDR3 sequences, 8.7% of them seen only once. The sequencing here drew on PBMCs, taken on the day of the first yellow fever vaccination. These receptors came from a man aged 18 to 35 who received the YFV17D yellow fever vaccine. The CDR3 runs from the conserved cysteine through the conserved F or W. Each record gives: V gene, J gene, D gene, clone size, CDR3 DNA, CDR3 protein. The D gene is left open where the match is weak. For some rows the clone size is stated as once, few or many, or as a class when expanded; others skip it.

v_gene: TRBV28; j_gene: TRBJ2-5; d_gene: .; abundance: few; CDR3nt: TGTGCCAGCACCACGAGGCAGGGTGGCCAAGAGACCCAGTACTTC; CDR3aa: CASTTRQGGQETQYF
v_gene: TRBV4-3; j_gene: TRBJ1-5; d_gene: .; abundance: .; CDR3nt: TGCGCCAGCAGCCAAGATCTCGGCCGAACCGTCGTCCAGCATTTT; CDR3aa: CASSQDLGRTVVQHF
v_gene: TRBV5-1; j_gene: TRBJ1-1; d_gene: TRBD1; abundance: .; CDR3nt: TGCGCCAGCAGCTTGGGGGACAGGGGGAGGACTGAAGCTTTCTTT; CDR3aa: CASSLGDRGRTEAFF
v_gene: TRBV4-1; j_gene: TRBJ2-6; d_gene: .; abundance: few; CDR3nt: TGCGCCAGCAGCCGGACTCCGGACAGCTCCTCTGGGGCCAACGTCCTGACTTTC; CDR3aa: CASSRTPDSSSGANVLTF
v_gene: TRBV7-3; j_gene: TRBJ2-4; d_gene: TRBD2; abundance: .; CDR3nt: TGTGCCAGCAGCTTACGCGGGGGTCGCTTGGAGGGAAACATTCAGTACTTC; CDR3aa: CASSLRGGRLEGNIQYF
v_gene: TRBV18; j_gene: TRBJ2-5; d_gene: TRBD1; abundance: few; CDR3nt: TGTGCCAGCTCACCTTGGGGACAGGCCGTGGAGACCCAGTACTTC; CDR3aa: CASSPWGQAVETQYF
v_gene: TRBV6-2/TRBV6-3; j_gene: TRBJ2-1; d_gene: TRBD2; abundance: .; CDR3nt: TGTGCCAGCAGTTACTCGACCCCAAGACTAGCGGGGGGCCATGAGCAGTTCTTC; CDR3aa: CASSYSTPRLAGGHEQFF
v_gene: TRBV5-1; j_gene: TRBJ2-5; d_gene: .; abundance: .; CDR3nt: TGCGCCAGCAGCTCCCCAGGGTTCGGGCAGACCCAGTACTTC; CDR3aa: CASSSPGFGQTQYF
v_gene: TRBV5-6; j_gene: TRBJ2-1; d_gene: .; abundance: many; CDR3nt: TGTGCCAGCAGCTTGGTCGGGGGCGCAGGGCAGTTCTTC; CDR3aa: CASSLVGGAGQFF
v_gene: TRBV6-5; j_gene: TRBJ2-1; d_gene: .; abundance: .; CDR3nt: TGTGCCAGCAGTTCCGAATCCGGGACGTCCTACAATGAGCAGTTCTTC; CDR3aa: CASSSESGTSYNEQFF
v_gene: TRBV6-5; j_gene: TRBJ2-5; d_gene: TRBD1; abundance: few; CDR3nt: TGTGCCAGCAGTTATGAGACAGGGACGGGGTTGGAGACCCAGTACTTC; CDR3aa: CASSYETGTGLETQYF
v_gene: TRBV7-9; j_gene: TRBJ2-5; d_gene: .; abundance: few; CDR3nt: TGTGCCAGCAGCTTTGAGACAGCCCAAGAGACCCAGTACTTC; CDR3aa: CASSFETAQETQYF
v_gene: TRBV5-6; j_gene: TRBJ1-3; d_gene: .; abundance: few; CDR3nt: TGTGCCAGCAGCTTGTTGTGGAGGGGACGTTCTGGAAACACCATATATTTT; CDR3aa: CASSLLWRGRSGNTIYF
v_gene: TRBV5-1; j_gene: TRBJ1-3; d_gene: TRBD1; abundance: .; CDR3nt: TGCGCCAGCAGCTCGGGACAGGGGGCTGGAAACACCATATATTTT; CDR3aa: CASSSGQGAGNTIYF
v_gene: TRBV4-1; j_gene: TRBJ2-3; d_gene: TRBD1; abundance: few; CDR3nt: TGCGCCAGCAGCCAAGTCTGGGCAGGGGGACCCTCCATTCGCACAGATACGCAGTATTTT; CDR3aa: CASSQVWAGGPSIRTDTQYF
v_gene: TRBV15; j_gene: TRBJ2-2; d_gene: .; abundance: many; CDR3nt: TGTGCCACCAGCAGGGACGGGGGAAGGGAGCTGTTTTTT; CDR3aa: CATSRDGGRELFF
v_gene: TRBV4-3; j_gene: TRBJ1-1; d_gene: TRBD1; abundance: few; CDR3nt: TGCGCCAGCAGCCAAGATTGGCAGGGGGCTGAAGCTTTCTTT; CDR3aa: CASSQDWQGAEAFF
v_gene: TRBV2; j_gene: TRBJ2-6; d_gene: .; abundance: .; CDR3nt: TGTGCCAGCAGTGAAATGGGGTCCCCGGACTCTGGGGCCAACGTCCTGACTTTC; CDR3aa: CASSEMGSPDSGANVLTF
v_gene: TRBV28; j_gene: TRBJ2-5; d_gene: TRBD1; abundance: .; CDR3nt: TGTGCCAGCAGTCACGACAGGGTCGGAGAGACCCAGTACTTC; CDR3aa: CASSHDRVGETQYF
v_gene: TRBV7-9; j_gene: TRBJ1-1; d_gene: .; abundance: few; CDR3nt: TGTGCCAGCAGCACGGAGGGACCCACTGAAGCTTTCTTT; CDR3aa: CASSTEGPTEAFF
v_gene: TRBV28; j_gene: TRBJ2-3; d_gene: TRBD2; abundance: few; CDR3nt: TGTGCCAGCAGTTTGGGACTAGCGGGGGATATTAGCACAGATACGCAGTATTTT; CDR3aa: CASSLGLAGDISTDTQYF
v_gene: TRBV7-3; j_gene: TRBJ2-3; d_gene: .; abundance: many; CDR3nt: TGTGCCAGCAGCTTGGGGGCTAGCACAGATACGCAGTATTTT; CDR3aa: CASSLGASTDTQYF
v_gene: TRBV20-1; j_gene: TRBJ1-2; d_gene: .; abundance: .; CDR3nt: TGCAGTGCTAGAGAGGGGGCTGGCTATGGCTACACCTTC; CDR3aa: CSAREGAGYGYTF
v_gene: TRBV11-1; j_gene: TRBJ2-3; d_gene: TRBD2; abundance: many; CDR3nt: TGTGCCAGCAGCCCCCGGACTAGCGGGGGAACAGATACGCAGTATTTT; CDR3aa: CASSPRTSGGTDTQYF
v_gene: TRBV29-1; j_gene: TRBJ2-1; d_gene: TRBD2; abundance: few; CDR3nt: TGCAGCGCATGTGGGCGGGGGGCCACCTACAATGAGCAGTTCTTC; CDR3aa: CSACGRGATYNEQFF
v_gene: TRBV6-5; j_gene: TRBJ2-5; d_gene: .; abundance: .; CDR3nt: TGTGCCAGCAGTTCGACAGTTCAAGAGACCCAGTACTTC; CDR3aa: CASSSTVQETQYF
v_gene: TRBV20-1; j_gene: TRBJ2-2; d_gene: .; abundance: few; CDR3nt: TGCAGTGCTCCAGGACCGATGAACACCGGGGAGCTGTTTTTT; CDR3aa: CSAPGPMNTGELFF
v_gene: TRBV18; j_gene: TRBJ2-7; d_gene: TRBD2; abundance: .; CDR3nt: TGTGCCAGCTCACCAAGGACTAGCGGGGGCGCCTATCACGAGCAGTACTTC; CDR3aa: CASSPRTSGGAYHEQYF
v_gene: TRBV18; j_gene: TRBJ2-5; d_gene: .; abundance: many; CDR3nt: TGTGCCAGCAGCCGGGGATCCCAAGAGACCCAGTACTTC; CDR3aa: CASSRGSQETQYF
v_gene: TRBV9; j_gene: TRBJ2-5; d_gene: TRBD2; abundance: many; CDR3nt: TGTGCCAGCAGCGTCGGGACTAGGGACGGGGAGACCCAGTACTTC; CDR3aa: CASSVGTRDGETQYF
v_gene: TRBV5-1; j_gene: TRBJ1-1; d_gene: .; abundance: .; CDR3nt: TGCGCCAGCAGCACCGGGACATCCAGGAACACTGAAGCTTTCTTT; CDR3aa: CASSTGTSRNTEAFF
v_gene: TRBV5-6; j_gene: TRBJ2-1; d_gene: TRBD2; abundance: few; CDR3nt: TGTGCCAGCAGGGCTGGACTAGCGGGCTACAATGAGCAGTTCTTC; CDR3aa: CASRAGLAGYNEQFF
v_gene: TRBV6-5; j_gene: TRBJ2-2; d_gene: .; abundance: few; CDR3nt: TGTGCCAGCAGTTACTCGGCTAGTACCGGGGAGCTGTTTTTT; CDR3aa: CASSYSASTGELFF
v_gene: TRBV20-1; j_gene: TRBJ2-5; d_gene: .; abundance: few; CDR3nt: TGCAGTGCTAGCGGGGGGCCGGTCACAGAGACCCAGTACTTC; CDR3aa: CSASGGPVTETQYF
v_gene: TRBV6-1; j_gene: TRBJ1-5; d_gene: .; abundance: .; CDR3nt: TGTGCCAGCAGTCTTGGGAATTCGGGGTTCGGACAGCCCCAGCATTTT; CDR3aa: CASSLGNSGFGQPQHF
v_gene: TRBV7-9; j_gene: TRBJ2-1; d_gene: TRBD2; abundance: .; CDR3nt: TGTGCCAGCAGACGACCGGGGGGGCCTCCCAATGAGCAGTTCTTC; CDR3aa: CASRRPGGPPNEQFF
v_gene: TRBV5-1; j_gene: TRBJ2-1; d_gene: TRBD2; abundance: .; CDR3nt: TGCGCCAGCGGACAGTTGCGGGGGGGCTCCTATGAGCAGTTCTTC; CDR3aa: CASGQLRGGSYEQFF